This T cell receptor beta chain was identified during a study of blood T cell repertoires in COVID-19. Background on the study: Samples representing acute and convalescent COVID-19 were sourced from the United States, Italy and Spain. The analysed material was cDNA or gDNA that came from T cells, B-cell-depleted T cells, or PBMCs.

J gave up 4 bases and V 4 bases, and 10 bases lay outside the gene matches. CDR1 SEHNR and CDR2 FQNEAQ come from the germline V gene (reference sequence). The CDR3 consists of 16 residues. Living in roughly 25 US areas, the participants were between 18 and 89 years of age. Grouping used clinical history reported by participants in a survey and questionnaire. Sequenced by immunoSEQ multiplex PCR; TCRdb stores in-frame clones only, minus some. The repertoire holds roughly 280,000 clones, with roughly 90% as singletons. Sequencing used PBMCs or T cells enriched from blood (not recorded which). The chain links TRBV7-9 to TRBJ2-3, with TRBD2 matching 8 bases. The sequence was obtained from a woman aged 45-60 years who had recovered from COVID-19. This CDR3 is CASSSSPAGVADTQYF. For the CDR3, the DNA is TGTGCCAGCAGCTCCAGTCCAGCGGGAGTGGCAGATACGCAGTATTTT.